Shown below are 31 T cell receptor beta chains from a single sample sequenced in a study of blood T cell repertoires in COVID-19. Here immunoSEQ multiplex PCR was the method, and the copy in TCRdb shows in-frame clones only, minus some. This sample carries under 200,000 clones, around four fifths of them seen once, and the ten largest clones take about 14%. Sequencing input: peripheral blood. These TCRs come from a woman in her sixties or seventies with COVID-19, enrolled during active disease.

The chain couples TRBV6-2 or TRBV6-3 to TRBJ2-3; TRBD2 agrees at 7 bases. V was pared by 6 bases and J by 2 bases, with 5 bases of the junction left unmatched. Looked up from germline, CDR1 is MNHEY and CDR2 is SVGEGT. This CDR3 has 14 amino acids. CDR3 in amino acids: CASSLLAPTDTQYF. DNA of the CDR3: TGTGCCAGCAGCCTACTAGCGCCCACAGATACGCAGTATTTT.

The rearrangement joins TRBV30 to TRBJ1-1, with TRBD1 matching over 11 bases. V lost 2 bases to trimming and J lost 1 base; unmatched junction nucleotides: 3. The CDR3 extends over 15 amino acids. Germline V gene sequence: CDR1 GTSNPN, CDR2 SVGIG (reference sequence). CDR3: CAWSLGQGANTEAFF. CDR3 DNA: TGTGCCTGGAGTTTAGGACAGGGGGCGAACACTGAAGCTTTCTTT.

V and J are TRBV19 and TRBJ2-3; 8 nucleotides match TRBD2. J lost 8 bases, V lost 5 bases, and 9 bases had no gene match. This CDR3 region has 14 residues. Germline lookup yields CDR1 LNHDA and CDR2 SQIVND (reference sequence). For the CDR3, the DNA is TGTGCCAGTAGTCGGCGGGAGGAGGGTGTTACGCAGTATTTT. Translation gives CASSRREEGVTQYF.

As to this clone: Distinct nucleotide sequences in the sample also encode this CDR3. This chain connects TRBV18 to TRBJ1-5, with TRBD1 matching 9 bases. V was clipped by 1 base and J by 1 base; unmatched bases: 2. From germline, CDR1 is KGHSH and CDR2 LQKENI. CDR3 length: 16 amino acids. CDR3 region: CASSPQGQGSNQPQHF. CDR3 DNA sequence: TGTGCCAGCTCACCACAGGGACAGGGCAGCAATCAGCCCCAGCATTTT.

The V and J genes are TRBV28 and TRBJ2-1; possible D gene TRBD1, 7 bases. CDR1 and CDR2 from the germline V gene are MDHEN and SYDVKM. With 3 bases removed from V and 5 bases from J, the gap between germline ends came to 14 bases. CDR3 size: 15 residues. CDR3 nucleotides: TGTGCCAGCAGTTTCGACAGGGAGGCGGACAATGAGCAGTTCTTC. Amino acid sequence: CASSFDREADNEQFF.

This chain uses TRBV14 with TRBJ2-1; D is uncertain. This CDR3 is built from 14 residues. V was cut by 4 bases and J by 0 bases, with 7 bases left in between. The V gene's germline CDR1 is SGHDN and CDR2 FVKESK. This CDR3 reads CASSLISSYNEQFF. CDR3 DNA: TGTGCCAGCAGCCTTATTTCCTCCTACAATGAGCAGTTCTTC.

DNA of the CDR3: TGTGCCAGCAATCGACAGGGGTTCACTGAAGCTTTCTTT. Its protein is CASNRQGFTEAFF. The V and J genes are TRBV28 and TRBJ1-1, with 8 bases identical to TRBD1. CDR1 and CDR2 (germline): MDHEN, SYDVKM. The CDR3 runs 13 residues. J lost 4 bases, V lost 7 bases, and 5 bases had no gene match. Full variable domain (rest looked up from reference TRBV28 and TRBJ1-1): DVKVTQSSRYLVKRTGEKVFLECVQDMDHENMFWYRQDPGLGLRLIYFSYDVKMKEKGDIPEGYSVSREKKERFSLILESASTNQTSMYLCASNRQGFTEAFFGQGTRLTVV.

In DNA form, the CDR3 reads TGTGCCAGCAGCTTAGTAGGTCAGGGGATTTCACCCCTCCACTTT. Residues: CASSLVGQGISPLHF. This chain connects TRBV7-8 to TRBJ1-6; TRBD1 is a possible D gene (6 bases). The CDR3 sequence is 15 residues long. Deletions cut 1 base from V and 9 bases from J, with 13 bases between. The germline V gene has CDR1 SGHVS and CDR2 FQNEAQ. Variable domain in full (rest from reference TRBV7-8 and TRBJ1-6): GAGVSQSPRYKVAKRGQDVALRCDPISGHVSLFWYQQALGQGPEFLTYFQNEAQLDKSGLPSDRFFAERPEGSVSTLKIQRTQQEDSAVYLCASSLVGQGISPLHFGNGTRLTVT.

The V gene is TRBV30, the J gene TRBJ1-2, with a weak D call TRBD1 (5 bases). V lost 5 bases and J lost 5, with 12 bases in between. This CDR3 spans 12 amino acids. Per the germline V gene, CDR1 is GTSNPN and CDR2 is SVGIG (reference sequence). CDR3 sequence reads: CAWSGTRYGYTF. The CDR3 DNA is TGTGCCTGGTCCGGGACTCGTTATGGCTACACCTTC.

The V call is TRBV5-8, the J call TRBJ1-2; TRBD1 is a possible D gene (6 bases). Germline CDR1 SGHTS, CDR2 YDEGEE. The ends were cut back, 3 bases at V and 1 base at J, with 16 bases in the middle. The CDR3 consists of 16 residues. The CDR3 DNA follows: TGTGCCAGCAGCTCACCTTCAGACAGGCGTAACTATGGCTACACCTTC. Encoded protein: CASSSPSDRRNYGYTF.

V and J are TRBV7-2 and TRBJ2-7; D perhaps matches TRBD2 (6 bases). Trimming took 1 base from V and 0 from J, leaving 10 bases between them. Germline V gene lookup returns CDR1 SGHTA and CDR2 FQGNSA. This CDR3 region has 15 residues. The CDR3 region is CASSLGSGRSYEQYF. The CDR3 bases are TGTGCCAGCAGCTTAGGGAGCGGGCGCTCCTACGAGCAGTACTTC.

The rearrangement uses TRBV6-1 and TRBJ1-2, with a tentative D call TRBD1 (6 bases). Trimming cost V 2 bases and J 4 bases, with 17 bases left between them. CDR1 and CDR2 from the germline V gene are MNHNS and SASEGT. The CDR3 has 16 residues. The CDR3 region is CASSEFEGQRGYGYTF. CDR3 DNA: TGTGCCAGCAGTGAATTTGAGGGACAACGTGGCTATGGCTACACCTTC.

This clone was picked up one time. CDR3 nucleotides: TGTGCCTGGAGTGGGACAGGGGAAGCTTTCTTT. Translating gives CAWSGTGEAFF. V is TRBV30 and J is TRBJ1-1; the match to TRBD1 covers 8 bases. Germline-derived CDR1 and CDR2 are GTSNPN and SVGIG (reference sequence). V gave up 1 base and J gave up 8 bases; unmatched junction bases: 0. The CDR3 spans 11 residues.

V gene TRBV6-5 combines with J gene TRBJ1-6; 7 nucleotides match TRBD1. CDR1 is MNHEY and CDR2 is SVGAGI in the germline V gene. This CDR3 region has 15 residues. V shed 7 bases, J shed 1 base, and the junction held 4 bases outside the gene matches. This chain's CDR3 is CASTQQGSYNSPLHF. For the CDR3, the DNA is TGTGCCAGCACTCAACAGGGGTCCTATAATTCACCCCTCCACTTT.

The V gene is TRBV9, the J gene TRBJ2-5; 10 bases map to TRBD2. Germline CDR1 and CDR2: SGDLS and YYNGEE. The CDR3 contains 16 residues. V was pared by 3 bases and J by 2 bases, with 7 bases of the junction left unmatched. The CDR3: CASSATSGAKQETQYF. The CDR3, as DNA: TGTGCCAGCAGCGCTACTAGCGGGGCGAAGCAAGAGACCCAGTACTTC.

The V gene is TRBV6-5, the J gene TRBJ1-5; 7 positions agree with TRBD1. After removal of 5 bases from V and 6 bases from J, the junction contained 4 bases not matched to a gene. In germline, CDR1 is MNHEY, CDR2 SVGAGI. The CDR3 loop spans 13 amino acids. CDR3 DNA: TGTGCCAGCAGTATGACAGGGATTCAGCCCCAGCATTTT. This gives the protein CASSMTGIQPQHF.

The genes are TRBV6-1 and TRBJ2-2, with D maybe TRBD2 (5 bases). Trimming removed 4 bases at V and 2 bases at J, with 14 bases between. This CDR3 spans 16 amino acids. CDR1 is MNHNS and CDR2 is SASEGT in the germline V gene. The CDR3 sequence is CASSAPGSSNTGELFF. CDR3 DNA sequence: TGTGCCAGCAGTGCCCCGGGATCTTCCAACACCGGGGAGCTGTTTTTT.

As DNA, the CDR3 is TGTGCCAGCAGTTTGATCAGGGATCAGCCCCAGCATTTT. Amino acids: CASSLIRDQPQHF. This chain uses TRBV28 with TRBJ1-5; the D gene is possibly TRBD1 (5 bases). This CDR3 spans 13 amino acids. The germline V gene has CDR1 MDHEN and CDR2 SYDVKM. Trimming removed 3 bases from V and 5 bases from J, with 8 bases in between.

The CDR3 protein is CSASLLGQVQETQYF. CDR3 DNA: TGCAGTGCTAGTTTATTAGGACAGGTTCAAGAGACCCAGTACTTC. The chain uses TRBV20-1 and TRBJ2-5; 7 nucleotides align to TRBD1. The CDR3 has 15 amino acids. V shed 3 bases and J 2 bases; nucleotides not matched to a gene: 9. CDR1 DFQATT and CDR2 SNEGSKA come from the germline V gene (reference sequence).

J is TRBJ2-1 and V is TRBV2; tentative D call: TRBD2 (5 bases). CDR1 SNHLY and CDR2 FYNNEI come from the germline V gene. V was pared by 8 bases and J by 15 bases, with 23 bases between. This CDR3 is 13 amino acids long. CDR3: CASGELGVAPWFF. The CDR3 DNA sequence: TGTGCCAGCGGGGAACTCGGGGTAGCGCCGTGGTTCTTC.

Points on this clone: This may be a read error: a much more frequent sequence differs by one nucleotide. Other DNA sequences in this specimen translate into the identical CDR3. This chain uses TRBV2 with TRBJ1-5; D unclear. V was trimmed by 11 bases and J by 6 bases, leaving 23 bases between them. Germline V gives CDR1 SNHLY, CDR2 FYNNEI. The length of the CDR3 is 15 residues. CDR3: CACCDEARPGQPQHF. CDR3 in DNA: TGTGCCTGCTGTGACGAGGCACGACCCGGTCAGCCCCAGCATTTT.

The chain recombines TRBV6-5 with TRBJ2-2; TRBD1 matches 7 bases. J was trimmed by 4 bases and V by 0 bases; bases with no gene match: 5. Looked up from germline, CDR1 is MNHEY and CDR2 is SVGAGI. This CDR3 contains 16 residues. CDR3 bases: TGTGCCAGCAGTTACTCTGGGGACAGTCGCACCGGGGAGCTGTTTTTT. Protein product: CASSYSGDSRTGELFF.

The V gene is TRBV5-6, the J gene TRBJ2-3; perhaps TRBD1 as D (8 bases). The germline V and J ends were trimmed by 4 bases and 6 bases, with 30 bases remaining between them. Looked up from germline, CDR1 is SGHDT and CDR2 is YYEEEE. The CDR3 contains 19 residues. The CDR3 region is CASSPDRALAGESPDTQYF. Written as DNA, the CDR3 is TGTGCCAGCAGCCCGGACAGGGCTTTGGCGGGAGAATCGCCGGATACGCAGTATTTT. Full variable domain (missing parts from reference TRBV5-6 and TRBJ2-3): DAGVTQSPTHLIKTRGQQVTLRCSPKSGHDTVSWYQQALGQGPQFIFQYYEEEERQRGNFPDRFSGHQFPNYSSELNVNALLLGDSALYLCASSPDRALAGESPDTQYFGPGTRLTVL.

The rearrangement uses TRBV27 and TRBJ1-2, with a possible D match to TRBD1 (5 bases). CDR3 length equals 15 residues. V dropped 5 bases and J dropped 4 bases, with 17 bases sitting between them. Germline V CDR1 and CDR2: MNHEY, SMNVEV (reference sequence). CDR3 in amino acids: CASSANRKWGYGYTF. CDR3 sequence (DNA): TGTGCCAGCAGTGCGAACAGGAAGTGGGGCTATGGCTACACCTTC.

The rearrangement links TRBV4-1 to TRBJ2-3; D remains ambiguous. The CDR3 length is 14 residues. V was pared by 2 bases and J by 3 bases, with 9 bases between. Germline lookup yields CDR1 MGHRA and CDR2 YSYEKL. CDR3 residues: CASSQLGATDTQYF. As DNA, the CDR3 is TGCGCCAGCAGCCAACTAGGCGCTACAGATACGCAGTATTTT.

This clone was found once. The V gene is TRBV3-1 (or the pseudogene TRBV3-2), the J gene TRBJ2-6; 7 bases align to TRBD2. V lost 5 bases to trimming and J lost 2 bases; unmatched junction nucleotides: 0. CDR1 is LGHDT and CDR2 is YNNKEL in the germline V gene (reference sequence). The CDR3 length is 14 residues. The chain's CDR3 is CASSGGAGANVLTF. CDR3 DNA: TGTGCCAGCAGCGGGGGGGCTGGGGCCAACGTCCTGACTTTC.

The genes are TRBV4-1 and TRBJ1-1; TRBD1 aligns across 7 bases. Per the germline V gene, CDR1 is MGHRA and CDR2 is YSYEKL. This CDR3 spans 13 amino acids. Trimming removed 4 bases from V and 7 bases from J; junction bases left unmatched: 6. CDR3 sequence reads: CASSLRQGLEAFF. The CDR3 nucleotides read TGCGCCAGCAGCCTCCGACAGGGTCTTGAAGCTTTCTTT.

The V gene is TRBV5-6, the J gene TRBJ2-2, with 7 bases aligning to TRBD1. Germline CDR1 reads SGHDT; CDR2 reads YYEEEE. J was trimmed by 3 bases and V by 0 bases; bases with no gene match: 8. CDR3 length: 17 amino acids. The CDR3 loop reads CASSLGNRGKDTGELFF. In DNA form, the CDR3 reads TGTGCCAGCAGCTTGGGCAACAGGGGAAAAGACACCGGGGAGCTGTTTTTT.

The chain joins TRBV5-5 to TRBJ1-1; D perhaps matches TRBD1 (6 bases). Trimming stripped 2 bases from V and 5 bases from J, with 10 bases between. Per the germline V gene, CDR1 is SGHKS and CDR2 is YYEKEE (reference sequence). This CDR3 is 13 amino acids long. The CDR3 loop reads CASSLVTGTEAFF. The CDR3 DNA is TGTGCCAGCAGCTTAGTGACAGGAACTGAAGCTTTCTTT.

This sequence joins TRBV6-5 and TRBJ1-1; a weak D match, TRBD1 (5 bases). V was shortened by 7 bases and J by 2 bases, with 14 bases between the two germline ends. This CDR3 is built from 14 residues. Germline CDR1 and CDR2: MNHEY and SVGAGI. CDR3 nucleotide sequence: TGTGCCAGCACCCGCACCAGGGATAACACTGAAGCTTTCTTT. Translating it yields CASTRTRDNTEAFF.

The rearrangement uses TRBV19 and TRBJ2-1; D perhaps matches TRBD2 (5 bases). V shed 6 bases and J shed 0 bases, with 12 bases lying between them. The CDR3 is 15 residues long. The germline V gene has CDR1 LNHDA and CDR2 SQIVND (reference sequence). CDR3 sequence reads: CASRRGMSSYNEQFF. In DNA form, the CDR3 reads TGTGCCAGTAGACGGGGAATGAGCTCCTACAATGAGCAGTTCTTC.